This TCR beta chain was retrieved from a study of shared clonotypes between healthy human individuals. Findings and limits, study-wide: Specimens sampled were limited to blood, with tissue repertoires likely differing. Naive subsets tended to show greater estimated richness than memory subsets. The donor pool, a small one, limited the genetic and exposure-history diversity represented.

CD8 memory merged CD45RO+ with CCR7-negative CD45RA+ TemRA cells. The data were produced by immunoSEQ multiplex PCR, yet TCRdb's version contains in-frame clones alone and is incomplete. The table shows around 88,000 clones, with almost 70% occurring only once. V lost 5 bases to trimming and J lost 7 bases; unmatched junction nucleotides: 11. The CDR3 is 15 residues long. Germline values: CDR1 MGHDK, CDR2 SYGVNS. Remarks on this clone: Its target is not known.

Sequenced input: memory CD8+ T cells sorted from blood. The subset: CD45RO+ cells pooled with CCR7-negative TemRA cells. This sequence was found in a young man in good health. The chain joins TRBV25-1 to TRBJ2-1; 7 positions agree with TRBD1. The CDR3 sequence: CASSFWDSRRNEQFF. The CDR3 DNA reads as TGTGCCAGCAGTTTCTGGGACAGCCGTCGAAATGAGCAGTTCTTC.